The 24 T cell receptor beta chains listed next were all sequenced from one sample in a study of blood T cell repertoires in COVID-19. Assay used: immunoSEQ multiplex PCR; TCRdb lists only in-frame clones, some missing. The table shows around 41,000 clones, with more than 75% occurring only once. Sequenced: peripheral blood. The receptors were sampled from a human donor in a cohort sampled during active COVID-19.

The rearrangement links TRBV3-1 (or the pseudogene TRBV3-2) to TRBJ2-7; 7 nucleotides align to TRBD1. This CDR3 is 13 amino acids long. V shed 3 bases and J 3 bases; nucleotides not matched to a gene: 2. CDR1 is LGHDT, CDR2 YNNKEL, per germline (reference sequence). Here the CDR3 DNA reads TGTGCCAGCAGCCATCCAGGGGGCTACGAGCAGTACTTC. It yields the protein CASSHPGGYEQYF.

V gene TRBV18 combines with J gene TRBJ2-2; TRBD1 matches 10 bases. The CDR3 is 16 residues long. Germline CDR1 and CDR2: KGHSH and LQKENI. V shed 7 bases and J 0 bases; nucleotides not matched to a gene: 5. CDR3 nucleotides: TGTGCCAGCTTCCCCGGGACAGGGGCGAACACCGGGGAGCTGTTTTTT. It encodes CASFPGTGANTGELFF.

The CDR3, as DNA: TGTGCCAGCAGCCCTGGACAGGGACCTTCTGGGGCCAACGTCCTGACTTTC. This translates into CASSPGQGPSGANVLTF. The gene calls are TRBV13 and TRBJ2-6, with 8 bases lining up with TRBD1. The J segment lost 1 base and the V segment lost 5 bases, leaving 7 bases of the junction unmatched. Germline V lookup: CDR1 PRHDT, CDR2 FYEKMQ (reference sequence). The CDR3 length is 17 residues. The full variable domain, completed using reference TRBV13 and TRBJ2-6, is AAGVIQSPRHLIKEKRETATLKCYPIPRHDTVYWYQQGPGQDPQFLISFYEKMQSDKGSIPDRFSAQQFSDYHSELNMSSLELGDSALYFCASSPGQGPSGANVLTFGAGSRLTVL.

The J gene is TRBJ1-2, the V gene TRBV5-1; possibly TRBD1 for D (6 bases). Germline V CDR1 and CDR2: SGHRS, YFSETQ. This CDR3 contains 14 residues. The V and J ends lost 0 bases and 8 bases respectively, with 14 bases between them. CDR3 in amino acids: CASSLGSGVGGYTF. In nucleotides, the CDR3 is TGCGCCAGCAGCTTGGGGTCAGGGGTAGGAGGCTACACCTTC.

The chain is built from TRBV6-1 and TRBJ1-2, with a tentative D call TRBD1 (6 bases). The germline V and J ends were trimmed by 1 base and 7 bases, with 13 bases remaining between them. Per germline, CDR1 MNHNS and CDR2 SASEGT. The CDR3 length is 14 residues. In DNA form, the CDR3 reads TGTGCCAGCAGTGAAGTAGTGGGGGCGGGTGGCTACACCTTC. Translation: CASSEVVGAGGYTF.

This clone has more than one count but fewer than ten. One junction end disagrees with the germline gene, perhaps due to a read error. The chain employs TRBV29-1 and TRBJ1-4; 7 bases match TRBD1. Per the germline V gene, CDR1 is SQVTM and CDR2 is ANQGSEA. CDR3 length: 14 amino acids. The CDR3 region is CSAEGGGNAGKLFF. CDR3 sequence (DNA): TGCAGCGCTGAAGGAGGGGGCAATGCCGGAAAACTGTTTTTT.

The V gene is TRBV5-1, the J gene TRBJ2-3; 8 positions agree with TRBD1. There are 14 residues in the CDR3. Germline V lookup: CDR1 SGHRS, CDR2 YFSETQ. The V and J ends lost 7 bases and 4 bases, in that order; junction bases with no gene match: 8. CDR3 nucleotide sequence: TGCGCCAGCGGTCCTGGACAGGGTTCAGATACGCAGTATTTT. This gives the protein CASGPGQGSDTQYF.

CDR3 coding DNA: TGTGCCAGCAGCCGGGATAACACCGGGGAGCTGTTTTTT. Translated, it gives CASSRDNTGELFF. The genes are TRBV9 and TRBJ2-2; TRBD2 is a possible D gene (5 bases). The germline V gene encodes CDR1 SGDLS and CDR2 YYNGEE. V shed 4 bases and J shed 2 bases, with 6 bases lying between them. The CDR3 extends over 13 amino acids.

This clone was detected once. DNA of the CDR3: TGCGCCAGCAGCTCGGGACAGGGTGACACCGGGGAGCTGTTTTTT. Its translation is CASSSGQGDTGELFF. This sequence joins TRBV5-1 and TRBJ2-2; 9 nucleotides align to TRBD1. With V trimmed by 3 bases and J by 3 bases, 3 bases remained unmatched. This CDR3 has 15 residues. Germline V gene sequence: CDR1 SGHRS, CDR2 YFSETQ.

This clone was seen only a few times. V gene TRBV2 combines with J gene TRBJ2-3, with 9 positions matching TRBD1. Losses at the gene ends were 7 bases for V and 2 bases for J; bases not matched to a gene: 4. Germline V CDR1 and CDR2: SNHLY, FYNNEI. This CDR3 has 14 amino acids. CDR3 coding DNA: TGTGCCAGCACCCGGGACAGGGTCACAGATACGCAGTATTTT. This sequence encodes CASTRDRVTDTQYF.

This chain uses TRBV5-4 with TRBJ1-6, with no clear D. Per germline, CDR1 SGHNT and CDR2 YYREEE (reference sequence). This CDR3 is built from 16 residues. V was clipped by 4 bases and J by 0 bases, with 11 bases between them. The CDR3 DNA sequence: TGTGCCAGCAGCCCGGGGAGTAGCTCCTATAATTCACCCCTCCACTTT. Amino acid sequence: CASSPGSSSYNSPLHF.

This clone appeared many times. This CDR3 reads CASSPRADGSNEQFF. The CDR3 DNA is TGCGCCAGCAGCCCCAGGGCTGATGGCTCCAATGAGCAGTTCTTC. This chain connects TRBV4-1 to TRBJ2-1; weak D call: TRBD1 (5 bases). This CDR3 contains 15 residues. Germline loops: CDR1 MGHRA, CDR2 YSYEKL. V lost 4 bases, J lost 6 bases, and 16 bases lay in between.

The sample holds a few counts of this clone. The chain combines TRBV7-3 with TRBJ2-2, with TRBD1 matching over 10 bases. CDR1 is SGHTA and CDR2 is FQGTGA in the germline V gene. The CDR3 contains 14 residues. V lost 4 bases and J lost 6; bases outside the gene matches: 2. The CDR3: CASSSGTGAGELFF. The CDR3, as DNA: TGTGCCAGCAGCTCCGGGACAGGGGCCGGGGAGCTGTTTTTT.

The genes are TRBV6-5 and TRBJ2-2; 9 positions agree with TRBD1. CDR1 and CDR2 from the germline V gene are MNHEY and SVGAGI. Trimming at V came to 6 bases and at J to 5 bases, leaving 7 bases not matched to a gene. This CDR3 region has 15 residues. The DNA for the CDR3 is TGTGCCAGCAGATTACAGGGGGCCGGGACCGGGGAGCTGTTTTTT. This sequence encodes CASRLQGAGTGELFF.

The V call is TRBV7-9, the J call TRBJ1-6; D gene unclear. The CDR3 consists of 13 residues. CDR1 is SEHNR, CDR2 FQNEAQ, per germline (reference sequence). The V end was cut by 5 bases, the J end by 7 bases, with 9 bases between. CDR3 DNA sequence: TGTGCCAGCAGCAAAGGAGGGAATTCACCCCTCCACTTT. Translating gives CASSKGGNSPLHF.

As DNA, the CDR3 is TGTGCCAGTAGACCCGGACAGAGAGATACGCAGTATTTT. This codes for CASRPGQRDTQYF. The chain links TRBV19 to TRBJ2-3; possibly TRBD1 for D (6 bases). The CDR3 is 13 amino acids. The V gene lost 6 bases and the J gene lost 5 bases, with 12 bases spanning the gap. Germline CDR1 LNHDA, CDR2 SQIVND (reference sequence).

The chain is built from TRBV6-2 or TRBV6-3 and TRBJ2-6; D unclear. The CDR3 has 14 amino acids. Germline CDR1 and CDR2: MNHEY and SVGEGT. Trimming pared 5 bases from V and 0 bases from J, leaving 5 bases between. CDR3 in DNA: TGTGCCAGCAGTCGTTACTCTGGGGCCAACGTCCTGACTTTC. Its protein is CASSRYSGANVLTF.

V is TRBV11-2 and J is TRBJ2-2, with TRBD1 identical over 11 bases. V was clipped by 2 bases and J by 1 base; unmatched bases: 6. Looked up from germline, CDR1 is SGHAT and CDR2 is FQNNGV. The CDR3 length is 18 residues. For the CDR3, the DNA is TGTGCCAGCAGCTTACGGCCCGGGACAGGGGGGAACACCGGGGAGCTGTTTTTT. Protein: CASSLRPGTGGNTGELFF.

This clone was seen once. The chain has TRBV4-2 and TRBJ1-4; TRBD1 matches 8 bases. The V and J ends lost 1 base and 3 bases, in that order; junction bases with no gene match: 7. Germline assignment: CDR1 LGHNA and CDR2 YNFKEQ. There are 17 residues in the CDR3. CDR3 region: CASSQVQGARANEKLFF. The CDR3 nucleotides are TGTGCCAGCAGCCAAGTGCAGGGGGCTCGTGCTAATGAAAAACTGTTTTTT.

The J gene is TRBJ1-3, the V gene TRBV21-1; the D call in the table, TRBD1, was not verified against the DNA. TRBV21-1 is a listed pseudogene. The CDR3 contains 16 residues. CDR3 DNA sequence: TGTGCCAGCACCCAAGTCCGGACAGGCTCTGGAAACACCATATATTTT. Translation gives CASTQVRTGSGNTIYF.

The chain is built from TRBV29-1 and TRBJ1-1; the match to TRBD1 covers 7 bases. The V segment lost 8 bases and the J segment 4 bases; nucleotides outside the gene matches: 7. Germline CDR1 and CDR2: SQVTM and ANQGSEA. The CDR3 is 12 amino acids. The CDR3 region has the DNA TGCAGCTCGACAGGGTCGGGCACTGAAGCTTTCTTT. Translated, it gives CSSTGSGTEAFF.

V is TRBV7-9 and J is TRBJ1-4, with 7 bases fitting TRBD1. Germline CDR1 is SEHNR and CDR2 is FQNEAQ (reference sequence). The V segment lost 1 base and the J segment 3 bases; nucleotides outside the gene matches: 2. The CDR3 spans 15 residues. This CDR3 reads CASSLGQGPNEKLFF. DNA for the CDR3: TGTGCCAGCAGCTTAGGACAGGGCCCTAATGAAAAACTGTTTTTT.

This clone was seen a single time. The chain links TRBV11-2 to TRBJ2-2; D is ambiguous. From germline, CDR1 is SGHAT and CDR2 FQNNGV. V was shortened by 3 bases and J by 6 bases, with 11 bases between the two germline ends. The length of the CDR3 is 14 residues. The CDR3 bases are TGTGCCAGCAGCTTGGCAAGACTTTCCGGGGAGCTGTTTTTT. Translated: CASSLARLSGELFF.

This sequence joins TRBV5-1 and TRBJ1-4, with 9 bases aligning to TRBD1. Trimming cost V 0 bases and J 3 bases; bases outside gene matches: 9. This CDR3 contains 18 residues. The germline CDR1 and CDR2 sequences are SGHRS and YFSETQ. The CDR3 spells CASSLAGQGQVPNEKLFF. DNA of the CDR3: TGCGCCAGCAGCTTGGCGGGACAGGGTCAGGTTCCTAATGAAAAACTGTTTTTT.